What follows are 15 T cell receptor beta chains derived from one specimen sequenced in a study of human T cells and chemical hapten exposure. Time point indicated: patch test 2, 6 weeks after DPC sensitization. Treatment here: therapeutic diphenylcyclopropenone sensitization with weekly scalp DPC. Each CDR3 protein gets one entry after TCRdb re-called the RACE reads with MiXCR. The data hold hundreds of thousands of distinct CDR3 sequences, with under 6.5% observed a single time. Source: whole blood, taken in connection with sensitization to the hapten diphenylcyclopropenone (DPC). These receptors all come from a young woman with alopecia areata. Some clones in this sample may be carry-over from other donors' samples.

This clonotype was observed a few times. The chain recombines TRBV2 with TRBJ2-3; TRBD2 might be the D (5 bases). With 4 bases removed from V and 3 bases from J, the gap between germline ends came to 11 bases. Germline assignment: CDR1 SNHLY and CDR2 FYNNEI. The CDR3 is 14 amino acids. The CDR3 here is CASSGSSRTDTQYF. The CDR3 nucleotides are TGTGCCAGCAGTGGTTCTAGCCGAACAGATACGCAGTATTTT.

Only a few counts were recorded for this clonotype. This CDR3 is CASSLPRPSSYEQYF. Written as DNA, the CDR3 is TGTGCCAGCAGCTTACCCAGGCCCTCCTCCTACGAGCAGTACTTC. The V and J genes are TRBV7-9 and TRBJ2-7; no clear D. Germline V gene lookup returns CDR1 SEHNR and CDR2 FQNEAQ (reference sequence). The CDR3 runs 15 residues. V was cut by 2 bases and J by 0 bases, with 11 bases left in between.

The table lists this clonotype with a few counts. The chain recombines TRBV12-3 or TRBV12-4 with TRBJ1-2, with TRBD1 identical over 7 bases. V dropped 7 bases and J dropped 4; count of bases not matched to a gene: 6. CDR3 length: 13 amino acids. This chain's CDR3 is CASTAGQRYGYTF. The CDR3 DNA sequence: TGTGCCAGCACCGCGGGACAGCGCTATGGCTACACCTTC.

At least ten counts were recorded for this clonotype. V is TRBV3-1 and J is TRBJ1-1; unclear D gene. The germline V gene has CDR1 LGHDT and CDR2 YNNKEL (reference sequence). The CDR3 has 13 residues. V was shortened by 3 bases and J by 2 bases, with 7 bases between the two germline ends. Written as DNA, the CDR3 is TGTGCCAGCAGCCACCAAGTAAACACTGAAGCTTTCTTT. It codes for CASSHQVNTEAFF.

This clonotype was picked up many times. V gene TRBV14 combines with J gene TRBJ2-7; 9 bases map to TRBD1. With 2 bases clipped from V and 4 bases from J, the junction kept 6 bases outside the gene matches. The CDR3 consists of 15 residues. Germline V gene lookup returns CDR1 SGHDN and CDR2 FVKESK. The CDR3 DNA reads TGTGCCAGCAGCCAACTGGACAGGGGACGGTACGAGCAGTACTTC. Translation gives CASSQLDRGRYEQYF.

The sample holds a few counts of this clonotype. The genes are TRBV27 and TRBJ1-2, with D unclear. CDR1 MNHEY and CDR2 SMNVEV come from the germline V gene (reference sequence). The CDR3 length is 15 residues. In nucleotides, the CDR3 is TGTGCTTCGCGCAGGAGTCCGGTTACTGACTATGGCTACACCTTC. Protein sequence: CASRRSPVTDYGYTF.

The V gene is TRBV20-1, the J gene TRBJ1-2; tentative D call: TRBD1 (5 bases). The CDR3 is 14 amino acids. Germline lookup yields CDR1 DFQATT and CDR2 SNEGSKA (reference sequence). Trimming took 2 bases from V and 3 from J, leaving 13 bases between them. The CDR3: CSARWGFSDYGYTF. As DNA, the CDR3 is TGCAGTGCTAGATGGGGGTTCTCGGACTATGGCTACACCTTC.

This clonotype was seen at least ten times. This chain connects TRBV7-8 to TRBJ1-1, with D possibly being TRBD1 (5 bases). Per the germline V gene, CDR1 is SGHVS and CDR2 is FQNEAQ. Trimming stripped 1 base from V and 6 bases from J, with 12 bases between. The CDR3 has 14 residues. DNA of the CDR3: TGTGCCAGCAGCTTAGTGCAGGGTACCGCTGAAGCTTTCTTT. The encoded protein is CASSLVQGTAEAFF.

CDR3 sequence: CASSFMYTEAFF. CDR3 nucleotide sequence: TGTGCCAGCAGCTTCATGTACACTGAAGCTTTCTTT. This chain links TRBV7-8 with TRBJ1-1; D is unclear. Germline loops: CDR1 SGHVS, CDR2 FQNEAQ. The V end lost 3 bases, the J end lost 3 bases, and 5 bases lay between the germline ends. This CDR3 region has 12 residues.

This clonotype has at least ten counts. The chain has TRBV11-3 and TRBJ1-1, with D unresolved. Germline lookup yields CDR1 SGHNT and CDR2 YENEEA. The CDR3 covers 12 residues. The germline V and J ends were trimmed by 5 bases and 1 base, with 5 bases remaining between them. CDR3 bases: TGTGCCAGCAGCCGGACGAACACTGAAGCTTTCTTT. Encoded protein: CASSRTNTEAFF.

This clonotype was picked up many times. The chain joins TRBV6-5 to TRBJ1-5, with D tentatively TRBD1 (6 bases). V shed 6 bases and J shed 5 bases, with 11 bases lying between them. CDR1 MNHEY and CDR2 SVGAGI come from the germline V gene. The CDR3 sequence is 13 residues long. DNA for the CDR3: TGTGCCAGCAGCCGAAGGGGGTATCAGCCCCAGCATTTT. It is translated as CASSRRGYQPQHF.

This clonotype was found many times. The chain employs TRBV7-2 and TRBJ1-6; D ambiguous. Germline-derived CDR1 and CDR2 are SGHTA and FQGNSA. V was cut by 1 base and J by 0 bases, with 7 bases left in between. The CDR3 loop spans 16 amino acids. CDR3: CASSLEGVSYNSPLHF. In DNA form, the CDR3 reads TGTGCCAGCAGCTTAGAGGGTGTCTCCTATAATTCACCCCTCCACTTT. The variable domain in full, completed from reference TRBV7-2 and TRBJ1-6, reads GAGVSQSPSNKVTEKGKDVELRCDPISGHTALYWYRQSLGQGLEFLIYFQGNSAPDKSGLPSDRFSAERTGGSVSTLTIQRTQQEDSAVYLCASSLEGVSYNSPLHFGNGTRLTVT.

This sequence joins TRBV7-2 and TRBJ1-6; D is possibly TRBD1 (5 bases). V shed 1 base and J shed 4 bases, with 11 bases lying between them. Per the germline V gene, CDR1 is SGHTA and CDR2 is FQGNSA. This CDR3 is 16 amino acids long. The CDR3 sequence: CASSLDRQRYNSPLHF. The CDR3 region has the DNA TGTGCCAGCAGCTTAGACCGACAGCGATATAATTCACCCCTCCACTTT.

In this sample, this clonotype turned up many times. The chain uses TRBV6-5 and TRBJ1-5; 9 nucleotides match TRBD1. The CDR3 consists of 13 residues. The germline V gene encodes CDR1 MNHEY and CDR2 SVGAGI. Trimming took 6 bases from V and 6 from J; bases not matched to a gene: 3. CDR3 nucleotides: TGTGCCAGCAGGGACAGGGGAGGTCAGCCCCAGCATTTT. Translating gives CASRDRGGQPQHF.

In its sample, this clonotype was seen a few times. The rearrangement links TRBV5-6 to TRBJ2-7; maybe TRBD1 (5 bases). With 1 base removed from V and 3 bases from J, the gap between germline ends came to 14 bases. The CDR3 totals 15 residues. CDR1 and CDR2 (germline): SGHDT, YYEEEE. This CDR3 reads CASSLLKQADYEQYF. The CDR3 region has the DNA TGTGCCAGCAGCTTGTTAAAACAGGCTGACTACGAGCAGTACTTC.